What follows is one T cell receptor (beta chain) and its context. Participants were placed into cohorts based on the clinical history they reported. Exposed participants encountered a COVID-19 case during the 2 weeks preceding study entry. The CDR3 totals 14 residues. J gave up 4 bases and V 7 bases, and 5 bases lay outside the gene matches. Germline CDR1 is KGHDR and CDR2 is SFDVKD. The data are from a study of blood T cell repertoires in COVID-19. The repertoire was sequenced with immunoSEQ multiplex PCR; TCRdb's copy has only in-frame clones and lacks some. In the table there are roughly 200,000 clones, roughly 80% of which are singletons.

The genes are TRBV24-1 and TRBJ1-1; 10 nucleotides align to TRBD1. This TCR came from a woman aged 45-65 years who had been exposed to COVID-19. Sequenced input: PBMCs or T cells enriched from blood (not recorded which). In nucleotides, the CDR3 is TGTGCCACCAGGGGGACAGGGGAACCCACTGAAGCTTTCTTT. Translation: CATRGTGEPTEAFF.